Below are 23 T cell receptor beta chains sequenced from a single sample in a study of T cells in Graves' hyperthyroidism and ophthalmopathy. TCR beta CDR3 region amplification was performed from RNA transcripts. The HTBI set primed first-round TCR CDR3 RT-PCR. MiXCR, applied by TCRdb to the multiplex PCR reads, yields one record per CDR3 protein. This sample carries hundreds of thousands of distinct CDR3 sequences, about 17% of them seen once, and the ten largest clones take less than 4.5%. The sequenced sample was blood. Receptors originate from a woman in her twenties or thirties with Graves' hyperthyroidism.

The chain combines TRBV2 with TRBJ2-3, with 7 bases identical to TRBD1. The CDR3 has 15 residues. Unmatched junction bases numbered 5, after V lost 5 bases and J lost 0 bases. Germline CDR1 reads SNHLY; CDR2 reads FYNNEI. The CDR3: CASSSPGQSTDTQYF. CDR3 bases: TGTGCCAGCAGTTCGCCGGGACAGAGCACAGATACGCAGTATTTT.

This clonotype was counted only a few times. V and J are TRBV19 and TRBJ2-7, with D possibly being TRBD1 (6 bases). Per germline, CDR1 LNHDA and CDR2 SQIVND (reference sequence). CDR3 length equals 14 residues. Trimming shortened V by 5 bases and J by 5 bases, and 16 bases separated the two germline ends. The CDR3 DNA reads TGTGCCAGTAGTGTTCGAGGCAGGGGAAACGAGCAGTACTTC. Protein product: CASSVRGRGNEQYF.

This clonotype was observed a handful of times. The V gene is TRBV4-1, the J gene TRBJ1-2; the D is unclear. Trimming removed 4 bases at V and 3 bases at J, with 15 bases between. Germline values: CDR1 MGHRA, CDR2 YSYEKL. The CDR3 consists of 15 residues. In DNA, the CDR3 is TGCGCCAGCAGCCCGAATCCGGCAGCTGACTATGGCTACACCTTC. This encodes CASSPNPAADYGYTF.

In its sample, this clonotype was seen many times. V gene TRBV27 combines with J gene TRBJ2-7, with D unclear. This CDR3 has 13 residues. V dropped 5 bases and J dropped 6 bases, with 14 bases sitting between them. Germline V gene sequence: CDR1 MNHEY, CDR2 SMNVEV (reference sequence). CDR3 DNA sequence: TGTGCCAGCAGTCCCAGACCTAGTTCCGAGCAGTACTTC. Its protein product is CASSPRPSSEQYF.

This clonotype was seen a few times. The CDR3 loop is CASSSTEGLGTQYF. CDR3 in DNA: TGTGCCAGCAGCTCCACAGAGGGATTGGGGACCCAGTACTTC. The V call is TRBV11-2, the J call TRBJ2-5, with a possible D match to TRBD2 (5 bases). Germline V gene data show CDR1 as SGHAT and CDR2 as FQNNGV. V lost 4 bases and J 7 bases, leaving 16 bases between the germline ends. This CDR3 comprises 14 residues.

In nucleotides, the CDR3 is TGTGCCAGCAGCTTAGGTCCGAGAACCTACAATGAGCAGTTCTTC. It codes for CASSLGPRTYNEQFF. J is TRBJ2-1 and V is TRBV7-3; no clear D. V shed 2 bases and J shed 2 bases, with 10 bases lying between them. Per the germline V gene, CDR1 is SGHTA and CDR2 is FQGTGA. The CDR3 sequence is 15 residues long.

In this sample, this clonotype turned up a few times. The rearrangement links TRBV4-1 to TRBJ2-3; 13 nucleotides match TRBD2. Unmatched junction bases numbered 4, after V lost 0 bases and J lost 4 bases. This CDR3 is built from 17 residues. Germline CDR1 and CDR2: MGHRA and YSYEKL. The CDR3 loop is CASSQDWGLAGPDTQYF. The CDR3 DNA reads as TGCGCCAGCAGCCAAGATTGGGGACTAGCGGGACCAGATACGCAGTATTTT.

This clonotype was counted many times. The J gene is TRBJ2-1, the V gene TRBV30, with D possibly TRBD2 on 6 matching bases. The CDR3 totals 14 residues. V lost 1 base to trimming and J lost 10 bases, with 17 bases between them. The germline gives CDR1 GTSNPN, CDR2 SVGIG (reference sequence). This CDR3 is CAWSDGTGNREQFF. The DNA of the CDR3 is TGTGCCTGGAGTGACGGGACTGGTAATCGGGAGCAGTTCTTC. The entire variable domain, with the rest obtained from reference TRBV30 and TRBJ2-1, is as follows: SQTIHQWPATLVQPVGSPLSLECTVEGTSNPNLYWYRQAAGRGLQLLFYSVGIGQISSEVPQNLSASRPQDRQFILSSKKLLLSDSGFYLCAWSDGTGNREQFFGPGTRLTVL.

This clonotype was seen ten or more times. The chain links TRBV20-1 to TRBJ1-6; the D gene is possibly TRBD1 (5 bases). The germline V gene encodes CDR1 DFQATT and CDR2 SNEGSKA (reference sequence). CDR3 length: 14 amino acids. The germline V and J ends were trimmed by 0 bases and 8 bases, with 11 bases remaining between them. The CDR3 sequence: CSARDPVGDSPLHF. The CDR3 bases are TGCAGTGCTAGAGACCCCGTGGGGGATTCACCCCTCCACTTT.

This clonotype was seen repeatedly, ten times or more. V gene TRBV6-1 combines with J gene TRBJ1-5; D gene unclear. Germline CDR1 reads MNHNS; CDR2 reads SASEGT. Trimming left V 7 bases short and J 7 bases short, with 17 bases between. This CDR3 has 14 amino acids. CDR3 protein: CASKGRQREQPQHF. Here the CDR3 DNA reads TGTGCCAGCAAGGGCCGGCAGAGGGAACAGCCCCAGCATTTT.

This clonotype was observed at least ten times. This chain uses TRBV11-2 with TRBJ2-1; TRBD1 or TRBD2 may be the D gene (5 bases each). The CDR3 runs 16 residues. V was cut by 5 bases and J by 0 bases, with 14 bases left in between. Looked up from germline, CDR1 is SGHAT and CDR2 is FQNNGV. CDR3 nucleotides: TGTGCCAGCAGCCCCGGGACGCCGAGCTCCTACAATGAGCAGTTCTTC. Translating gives CASSPGTPSSYNEQFF.

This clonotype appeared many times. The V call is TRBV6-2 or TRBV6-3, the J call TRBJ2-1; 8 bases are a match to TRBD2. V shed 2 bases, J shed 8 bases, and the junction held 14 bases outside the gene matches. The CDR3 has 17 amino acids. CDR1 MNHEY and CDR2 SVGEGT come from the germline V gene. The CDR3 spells CASSYDTSGLFTHEQFF. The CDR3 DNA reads TGTGCCAGCAGTTACGATACTAGCGGCCTATTTACCCATGAGCAGTTCTTC.

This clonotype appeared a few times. The CDR3 spells CSARDRGTGPSYEQYF. The DNA for the CDR3 is TGCAGTGCTAGAGATAGGGGGACAGGACCCTCCTACGAGCAGTACTTC. The J gene is TRBJ2-7, the V gene TRBV20-1; 8 nucleotides line up with TRBD1. The CDR3 spans 16 residues. Losses at the gene ends were 0 bases for V and 0 bases for J; bases not matched to a gene: 7. Per germline, CDR1 DFQATT and CDR2 SNEGSKA (reference sequence).

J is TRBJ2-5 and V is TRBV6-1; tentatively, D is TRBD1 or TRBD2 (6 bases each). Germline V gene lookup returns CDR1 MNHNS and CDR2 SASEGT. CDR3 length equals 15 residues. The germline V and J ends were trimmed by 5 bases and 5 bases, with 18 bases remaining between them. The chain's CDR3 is CASSRDRGPVETQYF. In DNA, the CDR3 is TGTGCCAGCAGTCGGGACCGGGGGCCAGTCGAGACCCAGTACTTC.

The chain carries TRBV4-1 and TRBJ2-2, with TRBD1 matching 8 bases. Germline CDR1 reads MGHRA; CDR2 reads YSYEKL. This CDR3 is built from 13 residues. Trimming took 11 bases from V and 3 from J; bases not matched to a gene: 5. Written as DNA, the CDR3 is TGCGCCTCCGGACAGGGACACACCGGGGAGCTGTTTTTT. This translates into CASGQGHTGELFF.

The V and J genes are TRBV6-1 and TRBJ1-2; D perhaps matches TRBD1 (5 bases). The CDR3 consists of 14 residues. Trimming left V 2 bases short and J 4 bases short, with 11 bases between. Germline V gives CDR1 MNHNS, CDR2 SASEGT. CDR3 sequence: CASSEQGGTYGYTF. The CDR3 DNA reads TGTGCCAGCAGTGAACAGGGAGGAACCTATGGCTACACCTTC.

CDR3 sequence reads: CASSLEGGTQPQHF. The CDR3 bases are TGTGCCAGCAGCTTAGAAGGGGGAACTCAGCCCCAGCATTTT. The J gene is TRBJ1-5, the V gene TRBV7-2; D perhaps matches TRBD1 (6 bases). CDR1 and CDR2 from the germline V gene are SGHTA and FQGNSA. CDR3 size: 14 residues. V was pared by 1 base and J by 6 bases, with 10 bases between.

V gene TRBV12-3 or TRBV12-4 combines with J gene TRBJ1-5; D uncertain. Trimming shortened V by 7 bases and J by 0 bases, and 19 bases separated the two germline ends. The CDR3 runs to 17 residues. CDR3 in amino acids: CASKTSASRDSNQPQHF. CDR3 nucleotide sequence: TGTGCCAGCAAGACTTCGGCCAGTAGGGATAGCAATCAGCCCCAGCATTTT.

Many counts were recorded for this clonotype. CDR3 residues: CAMAEGTNYGYTF. The CDR3 coding sequence is TGTGCCATGGCCGAGGGGACTAACTATGGCTACACCTTC. The rearrangement joins TRBV10-3 to TRBJ1-2; possibly TRBD1 for D (5 bases). V gave up 9 bases and J gave up 0 bases, with 11 bases separating them. Per the germline V gene, CDR1 is ENHRY and CDR2 is SYGVKD. CDR3 length equals 13 residues.

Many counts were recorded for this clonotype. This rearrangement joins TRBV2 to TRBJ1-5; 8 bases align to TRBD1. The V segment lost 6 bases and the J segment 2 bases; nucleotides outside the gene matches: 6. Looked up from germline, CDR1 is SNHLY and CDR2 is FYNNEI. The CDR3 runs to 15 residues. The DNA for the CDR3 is TGTGCCAGCAGGCAGGGGGCTGAAGGCAATCAGCCCCAGCATTTT. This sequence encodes CASRQGAEGNQPQHF.

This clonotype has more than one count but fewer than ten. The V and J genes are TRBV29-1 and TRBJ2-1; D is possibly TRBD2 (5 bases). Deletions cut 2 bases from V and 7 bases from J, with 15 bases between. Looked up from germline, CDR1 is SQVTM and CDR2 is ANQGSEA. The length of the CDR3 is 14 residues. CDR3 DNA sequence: TGCAGCGTTGAACTACTAGTAGGGTTGAATGAGCAGTTCTTC. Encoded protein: CSVELLVGLNEQFF.

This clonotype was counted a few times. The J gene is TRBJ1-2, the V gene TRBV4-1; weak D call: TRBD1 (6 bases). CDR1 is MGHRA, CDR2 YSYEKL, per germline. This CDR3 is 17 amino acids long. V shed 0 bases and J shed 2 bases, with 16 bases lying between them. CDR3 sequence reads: CASSQEYEGGGNYGYTF. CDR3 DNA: TGCGCCAGCAGCCAAGAATACGAGGGGGGGGGGAACTATGGCTACACCTTC.

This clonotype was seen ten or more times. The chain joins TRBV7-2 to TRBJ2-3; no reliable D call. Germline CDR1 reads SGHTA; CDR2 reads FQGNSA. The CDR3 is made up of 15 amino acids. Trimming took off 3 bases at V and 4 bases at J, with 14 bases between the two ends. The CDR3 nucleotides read TGTGCCAGCAGCTTTGTTCGATCGCCCTCAGATACGCAGTATTTT. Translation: CASSFVRSPSDTQYF.